This TCR beta chain was identified in a study of identical twins. Study-wide points: Conclusions were based on cross-sectional statistical analysis, without following the same donors. Cord blood beta clonotypes that were abundant carried fewer insertions, and memory repertoires showed no such trend.

One entry per CDR3 protein results from TCRdb running MiXCR on the 5' RACE reads. Of fewer than 500,000 distinct CDR3 sequences listed, roughly an eighth are singletons. As to this clonotype: Its cognate antigen is unknown.

The data were also submitted as part of a second study, on yellow fever vaccine responses in identical twins. As reported in that work: Reportedly, twins showed a vaccine T cell response that looked partly convergent and partly personalized.

Sequenced input: CD4+ T cells sorted from blood. The sequence came from a woman younger than 30 in good health.

In DNA, the CDR3 is TGTGCCAGCAGTTTACCAGGGAGGATGGATGAGCAGTTCTTC. Protein product: CASSLPGRMDEQFF. The chain carries TRBV28 and TRBJ2-1; perhaps TRBD2 as D (6 bases). The CDR3 runs to 14 residues. Germline assignment: CDR1 MDHEN and CDR2 SYDVKM. V lost 2 bases to trimming and J lost 8 bases, with 13 bases between them.